This TCR beta chain is drawn from a study of control samples from healthy donors and cancer patients. Method: immunoSEQ multiplex PCR; TCRdb's copy keeps in-frame clones and lacks some. The table shows approximately 50,000 clones, with 85% to 95% occurring only once. J lost 10 bases, V lost 3 bases, and 3 bases had no gene match. CDR3 length equals 14 residues. Germline loops: CDR1 MNHEY, CDR2 SMNVEV (reference sequence). The chain has TRBV27 and TRBJ2-1, with 13 positions matching TRBD2. This receptor was identified in a man aged 25 to 45 in good health. Sample: blood. The CDR3 DNA sequence: TGTGCCAGCAGTTTTGGACTAGCGGGAGTAGAGCAGTTCTTC. Its translation: CASSFGLAGVEQFF.